A single sample gave rise to the 20 T cell receptor beta chains below, sequenced in a study of blood T cell repertoires in COVID-19. Clones were sequenced by immunoSEQ multiplex PCR, and TCRdb holds only the in-frame ones, with some missing. Of some 130,000 clones detected, approximately 70% appear once; the ten largest clones hold approximately 2%. Sequencing was done on a sample of peripheral blood. These TCRs come from a woman between 70 and 85 years old with acute or convalescent COVID-19.

The genes are TRBV30 and TRBJ2-5, with 10 bases aligning to TRBD2. Trimming took 2 bases from V and 5 from J; bases not matched to a gene: 8. This CDR3 region has 15 residues. Germline V gene data show CDR1 as GTSNPN and CDR2 as SVGIG (reference sequence). The DNA for the CDR3 is TGTGCCTGGAGTTTTGGGACTAGCGCTGGTGAGACCCAGTACTTC. This gives the protein CAWSFGTSAGETQYF.

This clone was counted at least ten times. V and J are TRBV20-1 and TRBJ2-3; D unclear. The CDR3 covers 11 residues. V was trimmed by 5 bases and J by 4 bases, leaving 7 bases between them. Germline CDR1 reads DFQATT; CDR2 reads SNEGSKA (reference sequence). CDR3 protein: CSAPKSDTQYF. The DNA of the CDR3 is TGCAGTGCTCCTAAGTCAGATACGCAGTATTTT.

The chain's CDR3 is CATSDTRLAGGRNEQFF. The CDR3 region has the DNA TGTGCCACCAGTGATACGAGACTAGCGGGAGGACGCAATGAGCAGTTCTTC. The rearrangement uses TRBV24-1 and TRBJ2-1, with 13 bases aligning to TRBD2. This CDR3 comprises 17 residues. The germline V gene has CDR1 KGHDR and CDR2 SFDVKD. J lost 6 bases, V lost 3 bases, and 7 bases had no gene match.

This clone was seen a few times. The rearrangement uses TRBV2 and TRBJ1-2; no clear D. Trimming removed 8 bases from V and 1 base from J, with 8 bases in between. The CDR3 is 12 residues long. Germline assignment: CDR1 SNHLY and CDR2 FYNNEI. CDR3 residues: CASYSLNYGYTF. DNA of the CDR3: TGTGCCAGCTACAGCCTTAACTATGGCTACACCTTC. Together with reference TRBV2 and TRBJ1-2, the CDR3 gives the full variable domain: EPEVTQTPSHQVTQMGQEVILRCVPISNHLYFYWYRQILGQKVEFLVSFYNNEISEKSEIFDDQFSVERPDGSNFTLKIRSTKLEDSAMYFCASYSLNYGYTFGSGTRLTVV.

The chain uses TRBV12-3 or TRBV12-4 and TRBJ2-7; D possibly corresponds to TRBD1 (5 bases). There are 12 residues in the CDR3. Trimming cost V 2 bases and J 3 bases, with 5 bases left between them. CDR3 in amino acids: CASSLRGYEQYF. The CDR3 coding sequence is TGTGCCAGCAGTTTAAGGGGCTACGAGCAGTACTTC.

The rearrangement uses TRBV6-5 and TRBJ2-7; weak D call: TRBD1 (5 bases). The CDR3 covers 11 residues. Trimming took 5 bases from V and 4 from J, leaving 6 bases between them. CDR1 and CDR2 from the germline V gene are MNHEY and SVGAGI. The CDR3 region is CASSRQYEQYF. Here the CDR3 DNA reads TGTGCCAGCAGTCGACAGTACGAGCAGTACTTC.

This clone has just a few counts. The rearrangement uses TRBV5-1 and TRBJ1-2; possibly TRBD1 for D (6 bases). This CDR3 has 15 amino acids. V was pared by 6 bases and J by 3 bases, with 18 bases between. The germline CDR1 and CDR2 sequences are SGHRS and YFSETQ. The CDR3 loop reads CASNFGRGSDYGYTF. CDR3 nucleotide sequence: TGCGCCAGCAATTTCGGCAGGGGAAGCGACTATGGCTACACCTTC.

Only a few counts were recorded for this clone. J is TRBJ1-2 and V is TRBV3-1 (or the pseudogene TRBV3-2), with a possible D match to TRBD1 (5 bases). The germline CDR1 and CDR2 sequences are LGHDT and YNNKEL (reference sequence). This CDR3 spans 13 amino acids. With 1 base removed from V and 7 bases from J, the gap between germline ends came to 10 bases. The CDR3 region is CASSQAAGIGYTF. The CDR3 DNA is TGTGCCAGCAGCCAAGCGGCAGGGATTGGCTACACCTTC.

The chain combines TRBV15 with TRBJ1-4; D is unclear. Germline loops: CDR1 LNHNV, CDR2 YYDKDF (reference sequence). The CDR3 totals 14 residues. V lost 1 base to trimming and J lost 6 bases, with 9 bases between them. CDR3 nucleotides: TGTGCCACCAGCAGAGCTGGGAGCGATGAAAAACTGTTTTTT. Translation gives CATSRAGSDEKLFF.

This clone has a handful of counts. The chain joins TRBV5-1 to TRBJ2-3; tentatively, D is TRBD1 (7 bases). CDR3 length: 14 amino acids. V lost 3 bases to trimming and J lost 2 bases, with 10 bases between them. CDR1 is SGHRS, CDR2 YFSETQ, per germline. CDR3 sequence: CASSSRGDTDTQYF. The CDR3 region has the DNA TGCGCCAGCAGCTCCAGGGGGGACACAGATACGCAGTATTTT.

The rearrangement joins TRBV19 to TRBJ1-1, with 7 bases aligning to TRBD1. CDR1 is LNHDA, CDR2 SQIVND, per germline (reference sequence). J was trimmed by 1 base and V by 5 bases; bases with no gene match: 10. CDR3 size: 16 residues. The CDR3, as DNA: TGTGCCAGTAGTTCCCCCTACAGGGGACGGAACACTGAAGCTTTCTTT. As protein: CASSSPYRGRNTEAFF.

This clone was seen more than once but under ten times. This CDR3 is CASSPQGPQPQHF. The CDR3 DNA follows: TGTGCCAGTAGTCCACAGGGGCCTCAGCCCCAGCATTTT. The J gene is TRBJ1-5, the V gene TRBV19; 7 bases map to TRBD1. CDR1 is LNHDA, CDR2 SQIVND, per germline (reference sequence). This CDR3 comprises 13 residues. Losses at the gene ends were 5 bases for V and 6 bases for J; bases not matched to a gene: 4.

This clone showed up many times. The chain combines TRBV6-5 with TRBJ1-3; no clear D gene. Trimming took 9 bases from V and 4 from J, leaving 10 bases between them. Germline CDR1 reads MNHEY; CDR2 reads SVGAGI. The CDR3 runs to 12 residues. The CDR3, as DNA: TGTGCCAGTAGAGTAGCGGGAAACACCATATATTTT. Translation gives CASRVAGNTIYF.

The table lists this clone with a few counts. The chain uses TRBV6-1 and TRBJ2-5; TRBD1 agrees at 9 bases. CDR1 and CDR2 (germline): MNHNS, SASEGT. The CDR3 loop spans 15 amino acids. J was trimmed by 4 bases and V by 2 bases; bases with no gene match: 5. As DNA, the CDR3 is TGTGCCAGCAGTGAATGGAGACAGGGGGGAGAGACCCAGTACTTC. Protein sequence: CASSEWRQGGETQYF.

The V and J genes are TRBV28 and TRBJ1-2; 8 bases are a match to TRBD1. Unmatched junction bases numbered 2, after V lost 7 bases and J lost 4 bases. The CDR3 extends over 12 amino acids. The germline V gene encodes CDR1 MDHEN and CDR2 SYDVKM. The CDR3 DNA follows: TGTGCCAGCAAGGGACAGGCCTATGGCTACACCTTC. Translating gives CASKGQAYGYTF.

The V call is TRBV24-1, the J call TRBJ2-1; 9 bases agree with TRBD1. This CDR3 is built from 14 residues. Germline-derived CDR1 and CDR2 are KGHDR and SFDVKD. V was clipped by 5 bases and J by 8 bases; unmatched bases: 6. CDR3 in DNA: TGTGCCACCAGTGTCGGACAGGGGAGGCATGAGCAGTTCTTC. Amino acids: CATSVGQGRHEQFF.

This clone was seen a handful of times. The chain links TRBV6-2 or TRBV6-3 to TRBJ1-2; the match to TRBD1 covers 8 bases. CDR3 length: 15 amino acids. Germline CDR1 and CDR2: MNHEY and SVGEGT. V gave up 4 bases and J gave up 7 bases; unmatched junction bases: 11. The DNA of the CDR3 is TGTGCCAGCAGTTCCGGACAGGGTAGGACCTTTGGCTACACCTTC. Amino acids: CASSSGQGRTFGYTF.

CDR3 sequence: CASSLAIGRAGGYTF. The CDR3 nucleotides are TGTGCCAGCAGCTTAGCGATTGGACGGGCGGGCGGCTACACCTTC. This rearrangement joins TRBV7-9 to TRBJ1-2; no reliable D call. The V gene's germline CDR1 is SEHNR and CDR2 FQNEAQ (reference sequence). This CDR3 has 15 amino acids. V lost 0 bases and J lost 8, with 16 bases in between. Based on the CDR3 plus reference TRBV7-9 and TRBJ1-2, the full variable domain is DTGVSQNPRHKITKRGQNVTFRCDPISEHNRLYWYRQTLGQGPEFLTYFQNEAQLEKSRLLSDRFSAERPKGSFSTLEIQRTEQGDSAMYLCASSLAIGRAGGYTFGSGTRLTVV.

The rearrangement links TRBV28 to TRBJ1-1, with 8 bases fitting TRBD1. The CDR3 loop spans 12 amino acids. J gave up 6 bases and V 7 bases, and 4 bases lay outside the gene matches. Germline V gene lookup returns CDR1 MDHEN and CDR2 SYDVKM. CDR3 protein: CASNRGGPEAFF. The DNA of the CDR3 is TGTGCCAGCAACAGGGGGGGTCCTGAAGCTTTCTTT.

The rearrangement links TRBV29-1 to TRBJ2-3; 9 nucleotides agree with TRBD1. The CDR3 loop spans 18 amino acids. Germline CDR1 and CDR2: SQVTM and ANQGSEA. J gave up 3 bases and V 1 base, and 14 bases lay outside the gene matches. The CDR3 DNA follows: TGCAGCGTTGAAGGGGAGTTGGGACAGGGATTAGTTACAGATACGCAGTATTTT. This codes for CSVEGELGQGLVTDTQYF.